These T cell receptor beta chains were read from a single sample in a study of blood T cells in healthy people across ages. TCRdb re-derived calls from the 5' RACE reads in MiXCR, one entry per CDR3 protein. The sample comprises fewer than 800,000 distinct CDR3 sequences, around a quarter of which are singletons, and 9.4% rests with the top ten. Another study also made use of these data, one on T cells of mothers and their children.

The sequenced material came from blood. Every receptor here comes from a boy aged 5 to 17 in good health. The CDR3 runs from the conserved cysteine through the conserved F or W. Each record gives: J gene, D gene, clone size, V gene, CDR3 DNA, CDR3 protein. The D gene is left open where the match is weak. Expanded clones get a size class; other rows say once, few or many, or leave the size out.

TRBJ2-5,TRBD2,few,TRBV5-1,TGCGCCAGCAGCAGGACTAGCGGGGGGCCTCATGAGACCCAGTACTTC,CASSRTSGGPHETQYF
TRBJ2-7,TRBD2,few,TRBV4-1,TGCGCCAGCAGCCAAGGAAATCTAGCGGAATACGAGCAGTACTTC,CASSQGNLAEYEQYF
TRBJ1-1,NA,NA,TRBV20-1,TGCAGTGCTAGAGATCCGTCGGGGCCTGAAGCTTTCTTT,CSARDPSGPEAFF
TRBJ1-1,NA,NA,TRBV5-1,TGCGCCAGCAGCTTCGGGCCGGACACTGAAGCTTTCTTT,CASSFGPDTEAFF
TRBJ1-2,NA,NA,TRBV11-2,TGTGCCAGCAGCTCGACAGTTGATGGCTACACCTTC,CASSSTVDGYTF
TRBJ2-7,NA,many,TRBV7-2,TGTGCCAGCAGCCCATCGGGCGCGGTGAAGTTGCAGTACTTC,CASSPSGAVKLQYF
TRBJ1-4,NA,NA,TRBV5-1,TGCGCCAGCAGCTTGGCCGGTATAGGGACATTGGATGAAAAACTGTTTTTT,CASSLAGIGTLDEKLFF
TRBJ1-5,TRBD1,few,TRBV6-1,TGTGCCAGCAGTGAGGGGGGACAGGGGGCCTGGCAGCCCCAGCATTTT,CASSEGGQGAWQPQHF
TRBJ2-1,TRBD2,NA,TRBV7-6,TGTGCCAGCAGCTTAGCCGGACTAGCCCACTACAATGAGCAGTTCTTC,CASSLAGLAHYNEQFF
TRBJ1-3,TRBD1,NA,TRBV6-5,TGTGCCAGCAGTTCCAGGGGGCCTGGAAACACCATATATTTT,CASSSRGPGNTIYF
TRBJ2-7,TRBD2,few,TRBV3-1,TGTGCCAGCAGCCGGACTAGCGGGACCGAGCAGTACTTC,CASSRTSGTEQYF
TRBJ2-7,NA,NA,TRBV28,TGTGCCAGCAGCAGCCTCTTCAACGAGCAGTACTTC,CASSSLFNEQYF
TRBJ2-1,NA,few,TRBV11-3,TGTGCCAGCAGCCTCCGACTGGCGGGGTCTTTGGCTGGTGAGCAGTTCTTC,CASSLRLAGSLAGEQFF
TRBJ2-1,NA,NA,TRBV15,TGTGCCACCAGCAGAGGCAGTTATGAGCAGTTCTTC,CATSRGSYEQFF
TRBJ1-2,NA,few,TRBV11-2,TGTGCCAGCAGTTTAGAAGGGTGGAATTATGGCTACACCTTC,CASSLEGWNYGYTF
TRBJ2-7,TRBD1,few,TRBV3-1,TGTGCCAGCAGCCCTGGGACAGGACAGTACGAGCAGTACTTC,CASSPGTGQYEQYF
TRBJ2-2,TRBD1,NA,TRBV29-1,TGCAGCGTTGAAAAGGGACAGGGCACCGGGGAGCTGTTTTTT,CSVEKGQGTGELFF
TRBJ2-7,NA,few,TRBV20-1,TGCAGTGCGACCGGCGGGGAGCGGGTTACCTACGAGCAGTACTTC,CSATGGERVTYEQYF
TRBJ2-1,NA,few,TRBV12-3/TRBV12-4,TGTGCCAGCAGGACTCTCGGGAGAAATGAGCAGTTCTTC,CASRTLGRNEQFF
TRBJ2-6,TRBD1,NA,TRBV3-1,TGTGCCAGCAGCCAAACGACAGGGGGCTCTGGGGCCAACGTCCTGACTTTC,CASSQTTGGSGANVLTF
TRBJ1-4,NA,NA,TRBV12-3/TRBV12-4,TGTGCCAGCAGTTTTGCAGGGCTCGGAACTAATGAAAAACTGTTTTTT,CASSFAGLGTNEKLFF
TRBJ2-1,NA,many,TRBV5-1,TGCGCCAGCAGCTTGGACGTCCACAATGAGCAGTTCTTC,CASSLDVHNEQFF
TRBJ2-3,NA,NA,TRBV6-2/TRBV6-3,TGTGCCAGCAGTTTTCCGACGCTTGTGGCAGATACGCAGTATTTT,CASSFPTLVADTQYF
TRBJ1-1,TRBD1,few,TRBV6-5,TGTGCCAGCAGGACAGGGGGTCGCACTGAAGCTTTCTTT,CASRTGGRTEAFF
TRBJ2-1,TRBD1,NA,TRBV27,TGTGCCAGCAGTTTGGAGACAGGGACGTACAATGAGCAGTTCTTC,CASSLETGTYNEQFF
TRBJ1-5,NA,NA,TRBV6-2/TRBV6-3,TGTGCCAGCAGAGATGGGGGGCAGCCCCAGCATTTT,CASRDGGQPQHF
TRBJ2-1,NA,NA,TRBV5-1,TGCGCCAGCAGCTTGGTGAGACAGGCTTACGATGAGCAGTTCTTC,CASSLVRQAYDEQFF
TRBJ2-1,NA,few,TRBV20-1,TGCAGTGCTAGTAGGGTCGACACTTACAATGAGCAGTTCTTC,CSASRVDTYNEQFF
TRBJ2-4,TRBD2,NA,TRBV20-1,TGCAGTGCTAGTTTAGCGGGGGGGGACATTCAGTACTTC,CSASLAGGDIQYF
TRBJ1-4,NA,once,TRBV4-1,TGCGCCAGCAGCCAGGTCCAAAATGAAAAACTGTTTTTT,CASSQVQNEKLFF
TRBJ2-1,NA,few,TRBV4-1,TGCGCCAGCATAACGAGGGTCGGATTGTCCTACAATGAGCAGTTCTTC,CASITRVGLSYNEQFF
TRBJ2-1,TRBD1,NA,TRBV7-3,TGTGCCAGCAGCTCCTACAGGGGGGTCTCCTACAATGAGCAGTTCTTC,CASSSYRGVSYNEQFF
TRBJ2-1,NA,NA,TRBV28,TGTGCCAGCAGTTGGACTTCATACAATGAGCAGTTCTTC,CASSWTSYNEQFF
TRBJ2-2,TRBD1,few,TRBV4-3,TGCGCCAGCAGCCAAGTTGAGAATTTAGGGGGCAGGGAGCTGTTTTTT,CASSQVENLGGRELFF
TRBJ2-5,TRBD2,NA,TRBV28,TGTGCCAGCACCCCCCCCGGACTAGCGGGAGTCGGAGGCCAAGAGACCCAGTACTTC,CASTPPGLAGVGGQETQYF
TRBJ2-6,NA,many,TRBV13,TGTGCCAGCAGCTTAGTTGGTCCCTCTGGGGCCAACGTCCTGACTTTC,CASSLVGPSGANVLTF
TRBJ2-2,NA,NA,TRBV11-2,TGTGCCAGCAGCTTCTTAGGGACGAGGTCCGGGGAGCTGTTTTTT,CASSFLGTRSGELFF
TRBJ2-1,TRBD2,once,TRBV29-1,TGCAGCGTGCAGGGAGGGCACCTCTACAATGAGCAGTTCTTC,CSVQGGHLYNEQFF
TRBJ1-2,NA,few,TRBV4-3,TGCGCCAGCAGCCAAGATCCAGCGTCTAACTATGGCTACACCTTC,CASSQDPASNYGYTF
TRBJ2-3,NA,NA,TRBV9,TGTGCCAGCAGCGAGGGGGGCGGGACACCGCAGTATTTT,CASSEGGGTPQYF
TRBJ1-6,TRBD1,NA,TRBV11-2,TGTGCCAGCAGCTACACGGGACAGTCCAATTCACCCCTCCACTTT,CASSYTGQSNSPLHF
TRBJ2-4,TRBD1,few,TRBV6-5,TGTGCCAGCAGTGCCGACAGGGACATTCAGTACTTC,CASSADRDIQYF
TRBJ2-7,NA,few,TRBV4-2,TGTGCCAGCAGCCACACAAGACAGGACCCCTACGAGCAGTACTTC,CASSHTRQDPYEQYF
TRBJ1-1,TRBD1,few,TRBV12-3/TRBV12-4,TGTGCCAGCAAGCAGGGGGCGCCCACTGAAGCTTTCTTT,CASKQGAPTEAFF
TRBJ2-2,TRBD1,NA,TRBV29-1,TGCAGCGTTGTGGTCAGGGGGAGAAACACCGGGGAGCTGTTTTTT,CSVVVRGRNTGELFF
TRBJ2-7,TRBD2,NA,TRBV6-2/TRBV6-3,TGTGCCAGCAGTTACTCCCTAGCGGGAGGGTCCTACGAGCAGTACTTC,CASSYSLAGGSYEQYF
TRBJ1-4,NA,few,TRBV7-2,TGTGCCAGCAGCTTAGGCGGCGGGAATAATGAAAAACTGTTTTTT,CASSLGGGNNEKLFF
TRBJ2-1,NA,NA,TRBV6-2/TRBV6-3,TGTGCCAGCGCTCGCGACACTACACGAGATGAGCAGTTCTTC,CASARDTTRDEQFF
TRBJ2-7,NA,few,TRBV5-1,TGCGCCAGCAGCTATTACAGCTCTACCTACGAGCAGTACTTC,CASSYYSSTYEQYF
TRBJ2-5,TRBD2,NA,TRBV20-1,TGCAGTGCGGGCCCTAGCGGGGGGGATGGGGAGACCCAGTACTTC,CSAGPSGGDGETQYF
TRBJ2-1,TRBD2,NA,TRBV28,TGTGCCAGCAGTCCTATCTACTGGACTAGCGGGAGGAATGAGCAGTTCTTC,CASSPIYWTSGRNEQFF